The clone carrying this T cell receptor beta chain was observed a few times. Its target is unknown. The data originate from a study of cytomegalovirus exposure and HLA in healthy donors. Study-wide results and caveats: Another analysis was done later, and it associated 16,951 TCR beta sequences with HLA alleles at 0.05 false discovery rate. Later on, a genetic analysis was performed. It linked a missense variant in DCLRE1C with V- and J-gene trimming of TCR beta. Data from an earlier analysis indicated that most TCR beta V segments were productive either about 90% or about 30% of the time.

All donors participated as healthy donors of bone marrow. The study ran its PCR with 60 Vbeta and 13 Jbeta primers. The assay was immunoSEQ multiplex PCR, and TCRdb's table has in-frame clones only and misses some. Seen here are tens of thousands of clones, roughly 64% observed once, and the top ten hold approximately 15%. V lost 4 bases to trimming and J lost 4 bases; unmatched junction nucleotides: 16. CDR1 SGHRS and CDR2 YFSETQ come from the germline V gene. The CDR3 runs 17 residues. Sequencing was performed on PBMCs. V usage is TRBV5-1 and J usage is TRBJ1-1; 7 nucleotides align to TRBD1. The sequence came from a woman between 35 and 50 years old in good health and CMV-seropositive. The CDR3 protein is CASSTRPGGGGVTEAFF. The CDR3 bases are TGCGCCAGCAGCACCCGACCAGGGGGTGGAGGGGTCACTGAAGCTTTCTTT.